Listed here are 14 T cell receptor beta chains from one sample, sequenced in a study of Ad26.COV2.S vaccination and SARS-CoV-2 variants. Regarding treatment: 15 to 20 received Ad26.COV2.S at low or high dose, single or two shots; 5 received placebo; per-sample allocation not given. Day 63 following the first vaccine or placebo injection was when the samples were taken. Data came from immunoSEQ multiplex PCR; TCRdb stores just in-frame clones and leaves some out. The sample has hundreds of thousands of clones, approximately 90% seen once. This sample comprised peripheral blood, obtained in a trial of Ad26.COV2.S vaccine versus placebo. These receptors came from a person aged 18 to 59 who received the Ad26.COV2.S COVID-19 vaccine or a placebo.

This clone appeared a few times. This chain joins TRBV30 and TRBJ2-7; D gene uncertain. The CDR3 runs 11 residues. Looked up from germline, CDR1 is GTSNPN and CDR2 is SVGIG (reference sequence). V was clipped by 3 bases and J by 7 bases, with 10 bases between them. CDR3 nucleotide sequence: TGTGCCTGGAGCTATCAAAGGGAGCAGTACTTC. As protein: CAWSYQREQYF.

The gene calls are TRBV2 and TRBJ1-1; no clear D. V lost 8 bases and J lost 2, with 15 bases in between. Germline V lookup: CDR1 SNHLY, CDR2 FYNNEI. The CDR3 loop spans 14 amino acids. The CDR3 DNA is TGTGCCAGCGACACCTCCCGGGGAAACACTGAAGCTTTCTTT. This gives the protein CASDTSRGNTEAFF.

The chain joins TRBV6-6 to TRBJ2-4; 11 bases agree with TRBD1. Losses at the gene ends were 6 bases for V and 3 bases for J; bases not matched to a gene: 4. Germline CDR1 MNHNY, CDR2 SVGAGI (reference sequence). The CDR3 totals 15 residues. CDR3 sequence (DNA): TGTGCCAGCAGAGGGACAGGGGGGGACAAAAACATTCAGTACTTC. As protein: CASRGTGGDKNIQYF.

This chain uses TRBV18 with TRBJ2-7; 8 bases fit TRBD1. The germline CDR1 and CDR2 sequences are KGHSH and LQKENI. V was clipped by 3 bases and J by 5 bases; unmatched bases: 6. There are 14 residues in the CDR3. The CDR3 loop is CASSPGQGAHEQYF. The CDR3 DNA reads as TGTGCCAGCTCACCGGGGCAGGGGGCCCACGAGCAGTACTTC.

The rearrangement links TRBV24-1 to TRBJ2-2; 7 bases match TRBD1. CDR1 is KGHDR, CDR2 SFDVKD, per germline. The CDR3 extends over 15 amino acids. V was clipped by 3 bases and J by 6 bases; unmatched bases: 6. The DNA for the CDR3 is TGTGCCACCAGTGATGCACCTACAGGGGCCGGGGAGCTGTTTTTT. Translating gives CATSDAPTGAGELFF.

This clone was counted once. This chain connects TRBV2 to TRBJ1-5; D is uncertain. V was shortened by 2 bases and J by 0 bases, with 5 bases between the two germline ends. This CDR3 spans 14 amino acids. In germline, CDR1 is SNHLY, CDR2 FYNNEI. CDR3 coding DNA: TGTGCCAGCAGTGAACGGTTTAGCAATCAGCCCCAGCATTTT. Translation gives CASSERFSNQPQHF.

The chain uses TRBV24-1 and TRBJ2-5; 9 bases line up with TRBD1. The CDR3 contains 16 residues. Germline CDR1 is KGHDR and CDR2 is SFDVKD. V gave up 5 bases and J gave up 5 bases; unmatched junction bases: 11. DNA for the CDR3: TGTGCCACCAGTGTTCCCACAGGGGGCAGGTTGGAGACCCAGTACTTC. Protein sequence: CATSVPTGGRLETQYF.

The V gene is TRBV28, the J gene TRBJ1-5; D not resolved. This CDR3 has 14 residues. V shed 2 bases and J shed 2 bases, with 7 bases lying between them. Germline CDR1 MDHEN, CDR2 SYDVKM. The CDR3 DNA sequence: TGTGCCAGCAGTTTAGCGGCAGGCAATCAGCCCCAGCATTTT. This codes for CASSLAAGNQPQHF.

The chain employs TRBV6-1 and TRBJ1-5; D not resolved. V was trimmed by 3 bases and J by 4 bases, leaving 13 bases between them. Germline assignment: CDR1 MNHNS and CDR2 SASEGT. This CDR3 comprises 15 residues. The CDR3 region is CASSDDWVTNQPQHF. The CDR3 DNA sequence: TGTGCCAGCAGTGACGATTGGGTGACAAATCAGCCCCAGCATTTT.

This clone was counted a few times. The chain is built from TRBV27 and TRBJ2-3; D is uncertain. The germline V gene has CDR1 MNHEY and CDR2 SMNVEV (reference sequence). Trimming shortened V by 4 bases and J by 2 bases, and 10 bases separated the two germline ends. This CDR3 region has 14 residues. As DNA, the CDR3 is TGTGCCAGCAGTTCCACCTGGGTCACAGATACGCAGTATTTT. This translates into CASSSTWVTDTQYF.

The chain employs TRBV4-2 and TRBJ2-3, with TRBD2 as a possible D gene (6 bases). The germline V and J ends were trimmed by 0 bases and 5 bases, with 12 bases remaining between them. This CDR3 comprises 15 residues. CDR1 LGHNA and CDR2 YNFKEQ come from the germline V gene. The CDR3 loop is CASSQDLAGKDTQYF. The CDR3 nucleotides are TGTGCCAGCAGCCAAGATCTGGCGGGAAAAGATACGCAGTATTTT.

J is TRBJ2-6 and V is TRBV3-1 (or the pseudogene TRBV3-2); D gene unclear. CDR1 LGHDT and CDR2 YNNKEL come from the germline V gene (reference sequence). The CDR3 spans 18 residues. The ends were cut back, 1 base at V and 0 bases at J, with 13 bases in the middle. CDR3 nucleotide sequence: TGTGCCAGCAGCCAAGTCACCGACGTCAACTCTGGGGCCAACGTCCTGACTTTC. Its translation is CASSQVTDVNSGANVLTF.

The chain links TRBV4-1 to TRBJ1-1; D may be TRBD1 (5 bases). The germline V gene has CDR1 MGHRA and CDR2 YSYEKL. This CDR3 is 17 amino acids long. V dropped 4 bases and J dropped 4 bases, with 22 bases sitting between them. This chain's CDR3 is CASSLISGYGATTEAFF. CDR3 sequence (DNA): TGCGCCAGCAGCCTAATATCCGGTTACGGGGCGACCACTGAAGCTTTCTTT.

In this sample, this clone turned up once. This chain's CDR3 is CATSREGQGRTGELFF. The CDR3 nucleotides read TGTGCCACCAGCAGAGAAGGACAGGGGCGAACCGGGGAGCTGTTTTTT. The gene calls are TRBV15 and TRBJ2-2; 9 positions match TRBD1. Trimming cost V 0 bases and J 5 bases; bases outside gene matches: 4. CDR3 length: 16 amino acids. CDR1 and CDR2 (germline): LNHNV, YYDKDF (reference sequence).